Listed below are T cell receptor beta chains from one sample, sequenced in a study of blood T cells in healthy people across ages. A single record per CDR3 protein comes from TCRdb applying MiXCR to the 5' RACE reads. The table shows roughly 2 million distinct CDR3 sequences, with roughly 50% occurring only once. Specimen: blood. The source of these receptors is a woman aged 40 to 50 in good health. Both conserved end residues are part of each CDR3. The D gene is left open where the match is weak. The size field is filled for only some rows; it gives once, few, many or a size class.

d_gene	abundance	j_gene	v_gene	CDR3nt	CDR3aa
NA	once	TRBJ2-1	TRBV6-2/TRBV6-3	TGTGCCAGCGGCCACCTCCTTGGACCCAATGAGCAGTTCTTC	CASGHLLGPNEQFF
NA	NA	TRBJ2-3	TRBV24-1	TGTGCCACCAGTGAAGGCCAGAGTGCAGATACGCAGTATTTT	CATSEGQSADTQYF
TRBD1	NA	TRBJ2-5	TRBV28	TGTGCCAGCAGTCACACCACCGGGACAGGGCTAGAGACCCAGTACTTC	CASSHTTGTGLETQYF
NA	many	TRBJ2-5	TRBV7-2	TGTGCCAGCAGCTCTCAGGGGGGCCAAGAGACCCAGTACTTC	CASSSQGGQETQYF
NA	few	TRBJ2-6	TRBV28	TGTGCCAGCAGTCTGGACGGACCTGGGGCCAACGTCCTGACTTTC	CASSLDGPGANVLTF
NA	few	TRBJ2-1	TRBV6-5	TGTGCCAGCAGTTCCTTAGGGGGACTCAACTACAATGAGCAGTTCTTC	CASSSLGGLNYNEQFF
TRBD2	few	TRBJ2-3	TRBV29-1	TGCAGCGTAGCCGGGCTAGCGGGGGCCGGAGATACGCAGTATTTT	CSVAGLAGAGDTQYF
NA	NA	TRBJ2-5	TRBV28	TGTGCCAGCAGTTCCCCGACGGGGGAAGAGACCCAGTACTTC	CASSSPTGEETQYF
TRBD1	few	TRBJ1-2	TRBV20-1	TGCAGTGCTAGAGAGGGGGGACAGGTCTATGGCTACACCTTC	CSAREGGQVYGYTF
TRBD1	few	TRBJ2-3	TRBV29-1	TGCAGCGGCTACAGGGGGCTCGAGACAGATACGCAGTATTTT	CSGYRGLETDTQYF
NA	few	TRBJ2-7	TRBV20-1	TGCAGTGCTTTAGACAGTCTTAGCTCCTACGAGCAGTACTTC	CSALDSLSSYEQYF
NA	NA	TRBJ2-1	TRBV11-2	TGTGCCAGCAGCGCTAGGACACAGTATGAGCAGTTCTTC	CASSARTQYEQFF
TRBD1	NA	TRBJ2-2	TRBV7-9	TGTGCCAGCAGCTTAGAGGGGGCCGGCGGGGAGCTGTTTTTT	CASSLEGAGGELFF
TRBD1	NA	TRBJ1-2	TRBV3-1	TGTGCCAGCAGCCAAGGGGACAGTTCCTATGGCTACACCTTC	CASSQGDSSYGYTF
NA	once	TRBJ1-2	TRBV7-8	TGTGCCAGCAGCCCGAACTCTTGGGGGTACTATGGCTACACCTTC	CASSPNSWGYYGYTF
NA	few	TRBJ2-7	TRBV27	TGTGCCAGCAAGTTTATAGGTGCTACAAACTACGAGCAGTACTTC	CASKFIGATNYEQYF
NA	many	TRBJ2-7	TRBV4-3	TGCGCCAGCAGCCAAGATCGTGAAAGCTCCTACGAGCAGTACTTC	CASSQDRESSYEQYF
NA	NA	TRBJ2-5	TRBV6-2/TRBV6-3	TGTGCCAGCAGCCGAACTCCCGCAGGACAAGAGACCCAGTACTTC	CASSRTPAGQETQYF
NA	NA	TRBJ2-3	TRBV14	TGTGCCAGTAGCCCTCAGGGTTATACGCAGTATTTT	CASSPQGYTQYF
NA	NA	TRBJ2-5	TRBV28	TGTGCCAGCAGTTCTGCGACGCTTCAAGAGACCCAGTACTTC	CASSSATLQETQYF
TRBD1	NA	TRBJ1-5	TRBV5-5	TGTGCCAGCAGCTTGAGGACAGGGGATGATCAGCCCCAGCATTTT	CASSLRTGDDQPQHF
NA	NA	TRBJ1-5	TRBV20-1	TGCAGTGCTACCAGACGGGACCTCTCCGGAAATCAGCCCCAGCATTTT	CSATRRDLSGNQPQHF
NA	few	TRBJ2-1	TRBV7-2	TGTGCCAGCAGCTTAGCTGGGCTAGACAATGAGCAGTTCTTC	CASSLAGLDNEQFF
NA	NA	TRBJ1-1	TRBV5-1	TGCGCCAGCAGCTCCCTGCAGGGTAGAGGCACTGAAGCTTTCTTT	CASSSLQGRGTEAFF
TRBD2	NA	TRBJ2-1	TRBV20-1	TGCAGTGCTAGAGATAGTAGGTTAGCGGGGTACAATGAGCAGTTCTTC	CSARDSRLAGYNEQFF
NA	few	TRBJ1-2	TRBV5-6	TGTGCCAGCACCTATGGGGGGGCCGCTAATGGCTACACCTTC	CASTYGGAANGYTF
NA	few	TRBJ2-3	TRBV20-1	TGCAGTGCTAGAGCCGACCTACGACACACAGATACGCAGTATTTT	CSARADLRHTDTQYF
TRBD2	NA	TRBJ2-5	TRBV9	TGTGCCAGCAGCGTAGACGCTGCGGGAGGGGTTAAAGAGACCCAGTACTTC	CASSVDAAGGVKETQYF
NA	NA	TRBJ2-3	TRBV20-1	TGCAGTGCTAGAGATCTAGGTAGCGCGGTATCAGATACGCAGTATTTT	CSARDLGSAVSDTQYF
NA	NA	TRBJ2-1	TRBV10-3	TGTGCCATCAGTGAGGGCGCGGCATACAATGAGCAGTTCTTC	CAISEGAAYNEQFF
NA	NA	TRBJ2-5	TRBV14	TGTGCCAGCAGCCAGTTTCGGGGATTCCAAGGGACCCAGTACTTC	CASSQFRGFQGTQYF
NA	few	TRBJ2-3	TRBV10-1	TGCGCCAGCAGTCGGACCCACACAGATACGCAGTATTTT	CASSRTHTDTQYF
TRBD1	NA	TRBJ2-5	TRBV12-3/TRBV12-4	TGTGCCAGCAGTTTTGATCTTAGGGACAGACAGTACTTC	CASSFDLRDRQYF
NA	NA	TRBJ2-7	TRBV20-1	TGCAGTGCTAGAGGGATGGGATTCCCCTACGAGCAGTACTTC	CSARGMGFPYEQYF
TRBD1	NA	TRBJ2-7	TRBV28	TGTGCCAGCAGGGGACAGGGCCAAACCTACGAGCAGTACTTC	CASRGQGQTYEQYF
NA	NA	TRBJ2-7	TRBV14	TGTGCCAGCAGCCTGACTACCTCCAAGCAGTACTTC	CASSLTTSKQYF
TRBD2	few	TRBJ2-3	TRBV9	TGTGCCAGCAGCGCTAGCGGGGGGGAGGGAGATACGCAGTATTTT	CASSASGGEGDTQYF
NA	few	TRBJ1-2	TRBV28	TGTGCCAGCAGCCCTTTGCCAAACTATGGCTACACCTTC	CASSPLPNYGYTF
TRBD2	NA	TRBJ2-3	TRBV20-1	TGCAGTGCTGCCCGAGACTGGAGATCGACGGGGGGATCCGATACGCAGTATTTT	CSAARDWRSTGGSDTQYF
NA	NA	TRBJ1-5	TRBV19	TGTGCCAGTAGCACCGACAGGAGAAATCAGCCCCAGCATTTT	CASSTDRRNQPQHF
NA	NA	TRBJ1-4	TRBV14	TGTGCCAGCAGCCAAGACTGGCGTGTGAATGAAAAACTGTTTTTT	CASSQDWRVNEKLFF
NA	NA	TRBJ1-2	TRBV5-1	TGCGCCAGCAGCTTGGAAGGGACAAACTATGGCTACACCTTC	CASSLEGTNYGYTF
TRBD2	NA	TRBJ2-7	TRBV20-1	TGCAGTGCTAGGATCACGGGGGGTAGGTCCTACGAGCAGTACTTC	CSARITGGRSYEQYF
TRBD2	NA	TRBJ2-3	TRBV6-5	TGTGCCACGGGGGGAGGGCTACGCACAGATACGCAGTATTTT	CATGGGLRTDTQYF
TRBD1	NA	TRBJ2-7	TRBV4-3	TGCGCCAGCAGCCTATTACACCGGGACAGGACCTACGAGCAGTACTTC	CASSLLHRDRTYEQYF
NA	NA	TRBJ2-4	TRBV18	TGTGCCAGCTCACCACAGGCGGTTCTAGCCAAAAACATTCAGTACTTC	CASSPQAVLAKNIQYF
NA	NA	TRBJ2-5	TRBV10-3	TGTGCCATCAGTCAACAACTAGGTACCCAAGAGACCCAGTACTTC	CAISQQLGTQETQYF
NA	once	TRBJ1-2	TRBV20-1	TGCAGTGTTAGGGGGGATCCTTATGGCTACACCTTC	CSVRGDPYGYTF
TRBD1	NA	TRBJ2-7	TRBV2	TGTGCCAGCAGTGACCGCGACAGGGCATCCTACGAGCAGTACTTC	CASSDRDRASYEQYF
NA	NA	TRBJ2-3	TRBV12-3/TRBV12-4	TGTGCCACCTCCGGCCAGGGTATTAGCACAGATACGCAGTATTTT	CATSGQGISTDTQYF
TRBD2	NA	TRBJ2-1	TRBV6-2/TRBV6-3	TGTGCCAGCAGTTACTTCCTTACCCGGGGGGGCGGGAATGAGCAGTTCTTC	CASSYFLTRGGGNEQFF
TRBD1	NA	TRBJ1-2	TRBV28	TGTGCCAGCAGACCTGGGGGACAGGCCGTCTATGGCTACACCTTC	CASRPGGQAVYGYTF